One and the same sample provided the 15 T cell receptor beta chains below, sequenced in a study of cytomegalovirus exposure and HLA in healthy donors. Primers: 60 Vbeta forward and 13 Jbeta reverse. This table comes from immunoSEQ multiplex PCR, and its TCRdb copy is limited to in-frame clones, with some not included. Counted here are fewer than 250,000 clones, about 80% occurring once; the ten biggest clones make up about 1.4%. The specimen was PBMCs. Receptors originate from a girl between 5 and 17 years old in good health and CMV-seronegative.

This clone was seen only once. This chain connects TRBV6-5 to TRBJ2-1; 13 bases fit TRBD2. With V trimmed by 0 bases and J by 7 bases, 3 bases remained unmatched. The CDR3 consists of 16 residues. Germline V gene sequence: CDR1 MNHEY, CDR2 SVGAGI. As DNA, the CDR3 is TGTGCCAGCAGTTACTCCGGGACTAGCGGGATAAATGAGCAGTTCTTC. Residues: CASSYSGTSGINEQFF.

V gene TRBV7-9 combines with J gene TRBJ2-3; 7 bases are shared with TRBD2. Losses at the gene ends were 1 base for V and 3 bases for J; bases not matched to a gene: 7. The CDR3 length is 16 residues. Germline CDR1 is SEHNR and CDR2 is FQNEAQ (reference sequence). This chain's CDR3 is CASSLGLALLTDTQYF. The CDR3 region has the DNA TGTGCCAGCAGCTTAGGACTAGCTCTTCTTACAGATACGCAGTATTTT.

This clone has only one observation. V is TRBV10-3 and J is TRBJ2-7, with 9 bases lining up with TRBD2. The CDR3 covers 16 residues. After removal of 0 bases from V and 2 bases from J, the junction contained 5 bases not matched to a gene. CDR1 is ENHRY and CDR2 is SYGVKD in the germline V gene. This CDR3 reads CAISESRLAAPYEQYF. CDR3 nucleotide sequence: TGTGCCATCAGTGAGTCGAGACTAGCGGCCCCCTACGAGCAGTACTTC.

The chain combines TRBV18 with TRBJ2-1, with a tentative D call TRBD2 (6 bases). V dropped 6 bases and J dropped 0 bases, with 6 bases sitting between them. The CDR3 runs 13 residues. The germline V gene encodes CDR1 KGHSH and CDR2 LQKENI. This CDR3 is CASSTSSYNEQFF. The DNA of the CDR3 is TGTGCCAGCTCGACTAGCTCCTACAATGAGCAGTTCTTC.

The rearrangement uses TRBV5-1 and TRBJ2-7, with TRBD1 as a possible D gene (6 bases). Deletions cut 0 bases from V and 0 bases from J, with 10 bases between. CDR1 is SGHRS, CDR2 YFSETQ, per germline. This CDR3 region has 15 residues. Here the CDR3 DNA reads TGCGCCAGCAGCTTGGGCCTACAGGGCTCCTACGAGCAGTACTTC. This codes for CASSLGLQGSYEQYF.

V is TRBV27 and J is TRBJ1-4; TRBD1 is a possible D gene (6 bases). V was trimmed by 6 bases and J by 6 bases, leaving 14 bases between them. Germline V gene data show CDR1 as MNHEY and CDR2 as SMNVEV (reference sequence). The CDR3 extends over 14 amino acids. The CDR3 sequence is CASRFTGLDEKLFF. The CDR3 nucleotides read TGTGCCAGCAGATTTACAGGGCTAGATGAAAAACTGTTTTTT.

This clone has just a few counts. The rearrangement uses TRBV7-9 and TRBJ2-7; no reliable D call. Between the trimmed V and J ends, which lost 4 bases and 6 bases, there was a span of 13 bases. In germline, CDR1 is SEHNR, CDR2 FQNEAQ (reference sequence). There are 13 residues in the CDR3. The CDR3 sequence: CASSSRLAAEQYF. The CDR3 bases are TGTGCCAGCAGCTCCAGACTCGCCGCCGAGCAGTACTTC.

The chain combines TRBV7-2 with TRBJ2-3; perhaps TRBD2 as D (5 bases). Germline V gene lookup returns CDR1 SGHTA and CDR2 FQGNSA. The CDR3 runs to 14 residues. Trimming cost V 5 bases and J 0 bases, with 9 bases left between them. The CDR3 sequence: CASSRGLSTDTQYF. For the CDR3, the DNA is TGTGCCAGCAGCAGAGGGCTAAGCACAGATACGCAGTATTTT.

A single count supports this clone. The chain employs TRBV25-1 and TRBJ1-3; 9 bases align to TRBD1. Losses at the gene ends were 4 bases for V and 4 bases for J; bases not matched to a gene: 5. CDR1 and CDR2 (germline): MGHDK, SYGVNS. There are 15 residues in the CDR3. The CDR3 DNA reads as TGTGCCAGCAGTGGTACAGGGGGCACAGGAAACACCATATATTTT. Its translation: CASSGTGGTGNTIYF.

This chain links TRBV5-4 with TRBJ2-4; TRBD1 aligns across 9 bases. Losses at the gene ends were 3 bases for V and 7 bases for J; bases not matched to a gene: 8. Germline CDR1 and CDR2: SGHNT and YYREEE (reference sequence). The length of the CDR3 is 15 residues. The CDR3 nucleotides read TGTGCCAGCAGCTCCAGGACAGGGGAGGAGAACATTCAGTACTTC. Translation: CASSSRTGEENIQYF. Together with reference TRBV5-4 and TRBJ2-4, the CDR3 gives the full variable domain: ETGVTQSPTHLIKTRGQQVTLRCSSQSGHNTVSWYQQALGQGPQFIFQYYREEENGRGNFPPRFSGLQFPNYSSELNVNALELDDSALYLCASSSRTGEENIQYFGAGTRLSVL.

With respect to this clone: The junction shows a germline mismatch at one end, possibly a read error. This sequence joins TRBV7-9 and TRBJ2-3; TRBD2 aligns across 12 bases. The V gene's germline CDR1 is SEHNR and CDR2 FQNEAQ (reference sequence). This CDR3 is built from 15 residues. This CDR3 reads CSSSSSGRAPDTQYF. The CDR3 DNA reads TGTTCCAGCAGCTCTAGCGGGAGGGCCCCAGATACGCAGTATTTT.

The CDR3 DNA is TGTGCCAGCAGTTTACTACCCCGGGATGAGCAGTTCTTC. As protein: CASSLLPRDEQFF. The rearrangement links TRBV27 to TRBJ2-1; no clear D gene. This CDR3 has 13 amino acids. Trimming removed 2 bases at V and 8 bases at J, with 10 bases between. Germline assignment: CDR1 MNHEY and CDR2 SMNVEV (reference sequence).

The chain has TRBV5-1 and TRBJ1-2; TRBD1 matches 9 bases. V lost 4 bases to trimming and J lost 9 bases; unmatched junction nucleotides: 7. The length of the CDR3 is 13 residues. Germline V gives CDR1 SGHRS, CDR2 YFSETQ. For the CDR3, the DNA is TGCGCCAGCAGCCCGGGACAGGGTCCTCGCTACACCTTC. Translating it yields CASSPGQGPRYTF.

This sequence joins TRBV5-1 and TRBJ2-7; D possibly corresponds to TRBD2 (5 bases). Per germline, CDR1 SGHRS and CDR2 YFSETQ. Trimming left V 4 bases short and J 3 bases short, with 11 bases between. The CDR3 consists of 13 residues. The CDR3 loop is CASSILANYEQYF. The CDR3 DNA reads TGCGCCAGCAGCATCCTAGCAAACTACGAGCAGTACTTC.

The rearrangement uses TRBV19 and TRBJ1-2, with D unclear. Trimming stripped 4 bases from V and 8 bases from J, with 20 bases between. This CDR3 is built from 15 residues. In germline, CDR1 is LNHDA, CDR2 SQIVND (reference sequence). CDR3 in amino acids: CASSNGRQVLFGYTF. DNA of the CDR3: TGTGCCAGTAGTAATGGGAGGCAGGTCTTGTTCGGCTACACCTTC.